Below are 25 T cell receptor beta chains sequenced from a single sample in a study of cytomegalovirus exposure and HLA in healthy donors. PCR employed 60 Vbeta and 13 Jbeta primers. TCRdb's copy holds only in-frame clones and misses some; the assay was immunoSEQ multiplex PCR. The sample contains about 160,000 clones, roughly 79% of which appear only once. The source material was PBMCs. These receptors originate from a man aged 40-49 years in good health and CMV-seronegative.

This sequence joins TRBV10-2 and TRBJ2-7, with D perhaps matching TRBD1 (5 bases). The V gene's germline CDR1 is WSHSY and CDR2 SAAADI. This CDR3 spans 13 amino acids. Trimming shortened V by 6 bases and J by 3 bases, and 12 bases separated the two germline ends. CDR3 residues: CASRAGIDYEQYF. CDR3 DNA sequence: TGCGCCAGCAGGGCAGGGATCGACTACGAGCAGTACTTC.

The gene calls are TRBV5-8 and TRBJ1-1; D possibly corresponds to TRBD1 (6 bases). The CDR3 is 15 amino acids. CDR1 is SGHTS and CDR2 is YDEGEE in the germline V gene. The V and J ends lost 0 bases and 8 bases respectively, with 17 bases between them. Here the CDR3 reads CASSLAGTKWDEAFF. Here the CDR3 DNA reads TGTGCCAGCAGCTTGGCTGGGACAAAGTGGGACGAAGCTTTCTTT.

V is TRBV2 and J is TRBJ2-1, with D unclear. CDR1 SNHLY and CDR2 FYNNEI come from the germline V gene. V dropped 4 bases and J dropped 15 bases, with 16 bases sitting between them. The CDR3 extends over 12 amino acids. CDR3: CASSVPGIFGFF. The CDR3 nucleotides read TGTGCCAGCAGTGTTCCAGGTATCTTCGGGTTCTTC.

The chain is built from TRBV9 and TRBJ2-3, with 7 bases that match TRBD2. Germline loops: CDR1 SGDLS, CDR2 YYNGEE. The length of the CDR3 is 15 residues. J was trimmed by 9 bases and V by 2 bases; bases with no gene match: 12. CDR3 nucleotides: TGTGCCAGCAGCGTTCTAGCGGACTTCGGTGAGACGCAGTATTTT. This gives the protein CASSVLADFGETQYF.

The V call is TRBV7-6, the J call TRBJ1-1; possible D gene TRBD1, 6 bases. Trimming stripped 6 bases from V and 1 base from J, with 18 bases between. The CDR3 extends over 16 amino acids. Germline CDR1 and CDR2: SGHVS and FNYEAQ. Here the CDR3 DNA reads TGTGCCAGCAGTTCAGGGGCCAAAGAGACGAACACTGAAGCTTTCTTT. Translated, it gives CASSSGAKETNTEAFF.

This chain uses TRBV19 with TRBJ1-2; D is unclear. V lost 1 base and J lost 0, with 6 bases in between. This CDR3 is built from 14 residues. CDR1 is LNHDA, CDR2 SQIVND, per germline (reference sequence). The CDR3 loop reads CASSIGRANYGYTF. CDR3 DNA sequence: TGTGCCAGTAGTATAGGTAGAGCTAACTATGGCTACACCTTC.

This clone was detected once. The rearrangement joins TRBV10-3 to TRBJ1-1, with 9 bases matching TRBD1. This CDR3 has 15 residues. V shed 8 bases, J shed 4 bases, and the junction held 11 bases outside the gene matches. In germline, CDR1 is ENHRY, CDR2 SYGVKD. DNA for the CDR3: TGTGCCATCGTCCCGGGACAGGGCCGGGGCACTGAAGCTTTCTTT. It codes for CAIVPGQGRGTEAFF.

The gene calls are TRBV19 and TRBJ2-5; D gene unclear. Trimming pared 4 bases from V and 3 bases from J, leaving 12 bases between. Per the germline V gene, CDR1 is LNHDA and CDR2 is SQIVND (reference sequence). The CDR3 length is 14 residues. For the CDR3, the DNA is TGTGCCAGTAGTACCCCCGGGTGGGAAGAGACCCAGTACTTC. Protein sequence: CASSTPGWEETQYF.

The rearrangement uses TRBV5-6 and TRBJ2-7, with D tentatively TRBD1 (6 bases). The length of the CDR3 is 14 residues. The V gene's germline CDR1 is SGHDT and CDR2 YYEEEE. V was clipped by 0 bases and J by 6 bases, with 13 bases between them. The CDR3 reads CASSLGDTLSEQYF. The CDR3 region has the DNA TGTGCCAGCAGCTTGGGGGACACCCTCAGCGAGCAGTACTTC.

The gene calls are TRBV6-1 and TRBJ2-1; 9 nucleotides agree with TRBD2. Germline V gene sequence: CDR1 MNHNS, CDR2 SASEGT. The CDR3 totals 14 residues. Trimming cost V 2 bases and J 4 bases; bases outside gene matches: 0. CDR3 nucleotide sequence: TGTGCCAGCAGTGAACTAGCGGGGTACAATGAGCAGTTCTTC. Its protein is CASSELAGYNEQFF.

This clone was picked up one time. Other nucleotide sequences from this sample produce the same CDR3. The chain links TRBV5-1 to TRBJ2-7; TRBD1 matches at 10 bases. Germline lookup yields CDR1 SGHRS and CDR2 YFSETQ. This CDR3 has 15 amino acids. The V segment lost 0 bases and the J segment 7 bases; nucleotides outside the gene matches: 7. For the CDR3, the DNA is TGCGCCAGCAGCTTGGCCATGACAGGGGGCGAGGAGCAGTACTTC. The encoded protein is CASSLAMTGGEEQYF. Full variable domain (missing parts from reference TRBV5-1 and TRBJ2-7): KAGVTQTPRYLIKTRGQQVTLSCSPISGHRSVSWYQQTPGQGLQFLFEYFSETQRNKGNFPGRFSGRQFSNSRSEMNVSTLELGDSALYLCASSLAMTGGEEQYFGPGTRLTVT.

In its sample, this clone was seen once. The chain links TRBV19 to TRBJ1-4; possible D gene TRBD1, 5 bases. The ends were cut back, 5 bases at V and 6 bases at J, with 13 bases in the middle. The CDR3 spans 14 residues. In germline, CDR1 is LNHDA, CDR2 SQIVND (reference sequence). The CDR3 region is CASSPRRGDEKLFF. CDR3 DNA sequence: TGTGCCAGTAGTCCCCGCCGGGGGGATGAAAAACTGTTTTTT.

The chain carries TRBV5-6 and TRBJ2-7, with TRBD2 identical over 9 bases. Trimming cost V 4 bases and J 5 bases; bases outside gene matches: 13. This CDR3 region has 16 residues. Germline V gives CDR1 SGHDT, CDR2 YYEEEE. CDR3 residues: CASSNAGGLANHEQYF. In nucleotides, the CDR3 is TGTGCCAGCAGCAACGCAGGGGGACTAGCTAACCACGAGCAGTACTTC. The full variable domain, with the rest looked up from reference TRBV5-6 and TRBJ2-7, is DAGVTQSPTHLIKTRGQQVTLRCSPKSGHDTVSWYQQALGQGPQFIFQYYEEEERQRGNFPDRFSGHQFPNYSSELNVNALLLGDSALYLCASSNAGGLANHEQYFGPGTRLTVT.

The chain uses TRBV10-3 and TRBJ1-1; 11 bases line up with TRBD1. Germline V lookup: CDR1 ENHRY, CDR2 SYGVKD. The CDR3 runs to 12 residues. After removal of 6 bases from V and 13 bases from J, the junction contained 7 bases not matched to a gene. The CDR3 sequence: CAIRGPGQGGFF. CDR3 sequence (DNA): TGTGCCATCAGGGGGCCGGGACAGGGGGGTTTCTTT.

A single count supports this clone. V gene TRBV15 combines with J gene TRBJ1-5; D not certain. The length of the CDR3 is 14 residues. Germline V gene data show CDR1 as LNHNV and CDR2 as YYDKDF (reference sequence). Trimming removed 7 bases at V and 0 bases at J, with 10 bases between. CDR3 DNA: TGTGCCACCACCCTAGTCAATAGCAATCAGCCCCAGCATTTT. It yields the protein CATTLVNSNQPQHF.

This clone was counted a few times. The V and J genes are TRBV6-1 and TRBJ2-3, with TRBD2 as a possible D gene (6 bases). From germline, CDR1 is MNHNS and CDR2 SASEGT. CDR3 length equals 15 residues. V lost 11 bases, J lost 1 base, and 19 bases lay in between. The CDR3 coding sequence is TGTGCCTCCCGAACCCCCTCGGGAGGCACAGATACGCAGTATTTT. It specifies CASRTPSGGTDTQYF.

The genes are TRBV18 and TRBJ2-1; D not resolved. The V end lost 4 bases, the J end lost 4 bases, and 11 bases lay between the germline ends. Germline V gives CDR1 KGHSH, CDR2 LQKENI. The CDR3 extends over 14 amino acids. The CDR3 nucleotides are TGTGCCAGCTCACTCACGGTTACGTACAATGAGCAGTTCTTC. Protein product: CASSLTVTYNEQFF.

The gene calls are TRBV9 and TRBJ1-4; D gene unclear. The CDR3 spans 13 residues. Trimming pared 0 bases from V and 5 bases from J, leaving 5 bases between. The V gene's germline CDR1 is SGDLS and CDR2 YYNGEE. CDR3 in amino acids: CASSVDQNEKLFF. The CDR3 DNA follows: TGTGCCAGCAGCGTAGATCAGAATGAAAAACTGTTTTTT.

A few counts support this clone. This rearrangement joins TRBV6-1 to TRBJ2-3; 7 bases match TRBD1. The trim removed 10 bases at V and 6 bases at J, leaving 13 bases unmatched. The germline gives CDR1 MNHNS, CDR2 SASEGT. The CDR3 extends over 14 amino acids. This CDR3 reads CATTTGSSDDTQYF. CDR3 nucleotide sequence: TGTGCCACTACGACAGGGAGTAGCGACGATACGCAGTATTTT.

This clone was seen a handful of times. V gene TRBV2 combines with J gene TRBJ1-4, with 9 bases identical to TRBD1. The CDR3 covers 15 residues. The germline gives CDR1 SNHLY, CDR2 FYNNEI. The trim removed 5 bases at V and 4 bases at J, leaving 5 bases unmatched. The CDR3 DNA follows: TGTGCCAGCAGTCCAACAGGGGGCGTTAATGAAAAACTGTTTTTT. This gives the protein CASSPTGGVNEKLFF.

The CDR3 DNA is TGTGCCAGCAGCTTGGTCCAGGGTGATTATACGCAGTATTTT. Translation gives CASSLVQGDYTQYF. The chain employs TRBV5-4 and TRBJ2-3, with a tentative D call TRBD1 (5 bases). The CDR3 runs 14 residues. Per the germline V gene, CDR1 is SGHNT and CDR2 is YYREEE (reference sequence). Between the trimmed V and J ends, which lost 0 bases and 7 bases, there was a span of 12 bases.

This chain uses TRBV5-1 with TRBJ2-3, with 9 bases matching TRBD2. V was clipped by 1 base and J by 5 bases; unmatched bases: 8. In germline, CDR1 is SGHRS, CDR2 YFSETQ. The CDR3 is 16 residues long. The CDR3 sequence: CASSLRAGGPVDTQYF. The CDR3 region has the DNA TGCGCCAGCAGCTTGCGGGCGGGAGGGCCGGTAGATACGCAGTATTTT.

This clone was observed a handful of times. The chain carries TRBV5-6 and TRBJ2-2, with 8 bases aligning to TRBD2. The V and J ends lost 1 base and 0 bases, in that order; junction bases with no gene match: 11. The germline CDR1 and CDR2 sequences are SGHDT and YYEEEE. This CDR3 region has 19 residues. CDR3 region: CASSLTLAGMTANTGELFF. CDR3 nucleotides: TGTGCCAGCAGCTTGACCCTAGCGGGTATGACAGCGAACACCGGGGAGCTGTTTTTT.

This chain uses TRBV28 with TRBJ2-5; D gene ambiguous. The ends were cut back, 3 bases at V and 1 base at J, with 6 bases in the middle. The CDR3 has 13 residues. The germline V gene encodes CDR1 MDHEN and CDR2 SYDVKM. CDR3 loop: CASSLVVQETQYF. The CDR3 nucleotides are TGTGCCAGCAGTTTGGTAGTCCAAGAGACCCAGTACTTC.

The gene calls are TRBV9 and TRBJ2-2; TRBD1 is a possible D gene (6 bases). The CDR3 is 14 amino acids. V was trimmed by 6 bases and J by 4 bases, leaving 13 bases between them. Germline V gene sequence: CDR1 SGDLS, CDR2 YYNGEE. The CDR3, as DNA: TGTGCCAGCAACCCGACAGGATTCACCGGGGAGCTGTTTTTT. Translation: CASNPTGFTGELFF.